This TCR beta chain was sequenced for a study of blood T cells in healthy people across ages. Regarding the study as a whole: TCR beta diversity correlated strongly with naive T cell percentage. There were more naive CD4+ cells and higher diversity in long-lived donors than in aged donors.

Together with a sample-barcoded 5' primer, a J-beta primer mix was included in a second PCR lasting about 6 to 11 cycles. Each cDNA molecule was tagged by a template-switch adaptor that had 12 random nucleotides. From the 5' RACE reads, TCRdb called clonotypes with MiXCR, one entry per CDR3 protein. The sample contains hundreds of thousands of distinct CDR3 sequences, 25% to 30% of which appear only once. The germline V gene encodes CDR1 MDHEN and CDR2 SYDVKM. CDR3 length: 15 residues. A word on this clonotype: Its cognate antigen is unknown. This could be a read error, since a much larger clone is one nucleotide away.

This clonotype was sampled from an elderly woman in good health. The V gene is TRBV28, the J gene TRBJ2-7, with D possibly matching TRBD1 (8 bases). The sequenced sample consisted of blood. The CDR3, as DNA: TGTGCCAGCAGTCTGTGGACAGGGAGGGCCTACGTGCAGTACTTC. Its protein is CASSLWTGRAYVQYF.